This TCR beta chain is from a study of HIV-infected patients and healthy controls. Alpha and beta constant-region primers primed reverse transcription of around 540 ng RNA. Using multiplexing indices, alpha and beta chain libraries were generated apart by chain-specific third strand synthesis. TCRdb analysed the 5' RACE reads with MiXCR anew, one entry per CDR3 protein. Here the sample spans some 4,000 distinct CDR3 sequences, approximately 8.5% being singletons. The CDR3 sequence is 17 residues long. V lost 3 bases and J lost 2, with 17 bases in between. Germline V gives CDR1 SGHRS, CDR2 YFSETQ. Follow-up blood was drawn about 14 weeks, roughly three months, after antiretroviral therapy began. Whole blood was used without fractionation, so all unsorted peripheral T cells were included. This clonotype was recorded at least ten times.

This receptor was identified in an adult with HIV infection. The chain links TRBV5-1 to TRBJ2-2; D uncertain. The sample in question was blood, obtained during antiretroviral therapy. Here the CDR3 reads CASSSGLGRHNTGELFF. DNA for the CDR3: TGCGCCAGCAGCTCCGGGCTCGGCAGGCATAACACCGGGGAGCTGTTTTTT.